This T cell receptor (beta chain) is from a study of patients and donors after allogeneic stem cell transplantation. The CDR3 totals 13 residues. Unmatched junction bases numbered 3, after V lost 4 bases and J lost 4 bases. The germline V gene has CDR1 LGHNA and CDR2 YNFKEQ. TCRdb analysed the RT-PCR reads with MiXCR anew, one entry per CDR3 protein. The sample gives roughly 200,000 distinct CDR3 sequences, around 40% of which show up once; around 10% is in the top ten. This clonotype was observed a few times. Sequenced input: blood, either unsorted or a sorted T cell fraction (not recorded which). This sequence was found in a human donor who was either an allogeneic HSCT recipient or a stem cell or donor lymphocyte infusion donor (not recorded which). It is not recorded whose cells these are; they may come from a transplant donor. The rearrangement uses TRBV4-2 and TRBJ1-1; TRBD1 matches at 7 bases. CDR3 sequence reads: CASSPTGVTEAFF. The CDR3 DNA follows: TGTGCCAGCAGCCCTACAGGGGTCACTGAAGCTTTCTTT.